The sequence of this T cell receptor beta chain was determined in a study of shared clonotypes between healthy human individuals (dated by TCRdb to 2020 to 2021). As for the study more broadly: A couple of women and a few men aged 18 to 49 years were included in the cohort. For each donor, three plates each were used for CD4 naive and CD4 memory, two plates were used for CD8 naive, and one plate was used for CD8 memory. To estimate repertoire size and how much clonotype sharing occurs between individuals, the study deeply sequenced the blood TCR repertoires of about five healthy adults. To increase sequencing depth and limit assay-specific biases, different laboratories used diverse techniques to prepare libraries and sequence TCR repertoires. Between about 0.94 and 8.9 billion PBMCs per donor were obtained by leukapheresis. General conclusions and limits of the study: Rarefaction of sorted-subset datasets indicated incomplete sequencing despite the large sequencing depth. Because the study included a small number of donors, the genetic and exposure-history diversity represented was limited. Based on pairwise subsampling, the degree of clonotype sharing among donors was expected to be affected by sequencing depth. Sharing across a few donors was observed for approximately 5% of naive CD4, less than 4% of naive CD8, around 2.5% of memory CD4, and roughly 0.4% of memory CD8 clonotypes. Clonotypes shared by all four sorted-subset donors showed higher generation probabilities than non-shared clonotypes. Only blood was sampled, and tissue TCR repertoires likely differ from those in blood. Naive subsets generally had larger estimated clonotype richness than memory subsets did.

Using the deep immunoSEQ assay, TCR CDR3 regions were amplified from genomic DNA by multiplex PCR. Extracted genomic DNA from each cell subset was distributed evenly across all wells of several immunoSEQ 96-well plates, and each plate was treated as a replicate. For sorted subsets, each replicate PCR was loaded with 200 ng genomic DNA, equivalent to some 27,000 T cell genomes. Purified libraries were measured with a Qubit 3.0 fluorometer, size-checked on a Bioanalyzer 2100, and measured again with the KAPA Library Quantification kit. A separate single-read 150-cycle Illumina NextSeq 550 flow cell was used to sequence each immunoSEQ 96-well plate. Regarding the original processing steps: Because the immunoSEQ output included only junctional sequences and no quality scores, the filtering could not be the same as the filtering used for full-length reads. To assign V/J genes and CDR3, sequences were annotated using PyIR, a Python wrapper for IgBLAST v1.9, with IMGT germline references. Reads were filtered out if the reads had weak V/J assignments (E-value above 1e-6), no CDR3, stop codons, out-of-frame junctions, or ambiguous translated residues. V3J clonotypes were defined as sequences sharing the same inferred V gene, J gene, and CDR3 amino acid sequence. Percentage overlap between repertoires was computed as shared unique clonotypes divided by the size of the smaller repertoire. Three approaches were used to assess repertoire richness: RTK rarefaction, the Chao1 estimator, and Recon v2.1 estimates of unobserved clonotypes. Generation probabilities for all TCRbeta clonotypes obtained by the gDNA method from a few donors were computed using OLGA. TCRdb limited this immuneACCESS table to in-frame rearrangements with V and J called. A share of clones is missing; checked studies link under half to unresolved V genes, and the rest is unexplained. V and J calls and clone size come straight from that table; D and trimming were deduced from the DNA. Counted in this sample were hundreds of thousands of clones; 55% to 85% of them appeared once. Around 2% of the sample belongs to the ten largest clones.

Healthy HIV-negative adults with no recently reported acute infections or vaccinations were included as donors. Every donor was a Caucasian adult residing in Nashville, Tennessee, USA. CD4+ T cells were enriched by magnetic negative selection, after which naive cells were positively selected on CD45RA and the negative fraction was taken as the memory subset. After blood collection by leukapheresis, PBMCs were isolated using Ficoll-Histopaque density gradient centrifugation and then cryopreserved in the vapor phase of liquid nitrogen. Purity and quantity of every magnetically sorted T cell population were checked by analytical flow cytometry. Each sorted fraction had its genomic DNA isolated and then quantified by UV absorbance on a Nanodrop 2000c. This clone showed up just a few times. Its antigen remains unidentified. Base qualities are not at hand, and no much larger clone is one base apart. The CDR3 contains 12 residues, cysteine and phenylalanine counted. This entry keeps only the CDR3 DNA: 36 bases, framed from base 1. V trim: 8 bases; J trim: 6 bases; unmatched bases: 4. CDR1 and CDR2 are drawn from the germline V gene: MDHEN, SYDVKM.

The clonotype was recovered from a woman in her 30s in good health. This sequence uses TRBV28 and TRBJ1-2, and 9 junctional nucleotides match TRBD1. The material sequenced was memory CD4+ T cells sorted from blood. According to the study, the label for this sample's cell subset or site signals: CD45RA-negative fraction. The nucleotides are TGTGCCAGCCTACGGACAGGGGATGGCTACACCTTC. Translation gives CASLRTGDGYTF.